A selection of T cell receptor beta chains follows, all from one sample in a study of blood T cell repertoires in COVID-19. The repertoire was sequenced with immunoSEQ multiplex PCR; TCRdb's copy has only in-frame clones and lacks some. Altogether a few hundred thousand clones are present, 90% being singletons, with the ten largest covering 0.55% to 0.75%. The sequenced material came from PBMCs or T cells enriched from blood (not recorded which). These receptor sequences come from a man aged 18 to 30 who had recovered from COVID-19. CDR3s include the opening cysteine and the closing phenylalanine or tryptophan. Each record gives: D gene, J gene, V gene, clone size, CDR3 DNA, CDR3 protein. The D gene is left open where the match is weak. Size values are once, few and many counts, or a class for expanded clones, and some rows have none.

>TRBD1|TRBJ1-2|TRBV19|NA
TGTGCCAGTAGTCCACGGACAGGGATGGATGGCTACACCTTC
CASSPRTGMDGYTF
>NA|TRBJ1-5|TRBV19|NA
TGTGCCAGTAGTATGAAAGGGGCAGGGCGGCCCCAGCATTTT
CASSMKGAGRPQHF
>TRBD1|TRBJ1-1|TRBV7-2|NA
TGTGCCAGCAGCTCCAGGGGGCTTGGGAACACTGAAGCTTTCTTT
CASSSRGLGNTEAFF
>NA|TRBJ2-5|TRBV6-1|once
TGTGCCAGCAGTGAAGGGTCAGTCCCTGGGAGGGAGACCCAGTACTTC
CASSEGSVPGRETQYF
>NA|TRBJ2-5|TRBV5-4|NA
TGTGCCAGCAGCTTGGGAGGGACCCAGTACTTC
CASSLGGTQYF
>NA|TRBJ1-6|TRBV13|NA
TGTGCCAGCAAGGACAGTCTGTATAATTCACCCCTCCACTTT
CASKDSLYNSPLHF
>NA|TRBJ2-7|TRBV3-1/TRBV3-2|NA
TGTGCCAGCAGCCCGACCGGGCGGGTCAGCTCCTACGAGCAGTACTTC
CASSPTGRVSSYEQYF
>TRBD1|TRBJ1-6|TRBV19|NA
TGTGCCAGTAGTATGGACAGGAAATCTCCCCTCCACTTT
CASSMDRKSPLHF
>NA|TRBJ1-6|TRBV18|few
TGTGCCAGCTCACCCCCGGCCGGGTTGCGTAATTCACCCCTCCACTTT
CASSPPAGLRNSPLHF
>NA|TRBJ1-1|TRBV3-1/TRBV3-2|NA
TGTGCCAGCAGCCCAGGGCTACTCTCCGCTTTCTTT
CASSPGLLSAFF
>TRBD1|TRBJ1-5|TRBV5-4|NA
TGTGCCAGCAGCTATGGGACAGATAATCAGCCCCAGCATTTT
CASSYGTDNQPQHF
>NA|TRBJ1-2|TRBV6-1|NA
TGTGCCAGCAGTGAAGTCGGAGTATCTAACTATGGCTACACCTTC
CASSEVGVSNYGYTF
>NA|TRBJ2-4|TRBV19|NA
TGTGCCAGTAGTATAGGAGGTTCGGGGATCGCCAAAAACATTCAGTACTTC
CASSIGGSGIAKNIQYF
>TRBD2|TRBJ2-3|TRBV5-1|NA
TGCGCCAGCAGCCTGATGACTAGCGGGGGCAGGGATACGCAGTATTTT
CASSLMTSGGRDTQYF
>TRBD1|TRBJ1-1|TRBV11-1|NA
TGTGCCAGCAGCTTAGCGTCAGGGGGGTACGCCACTGAAGCTTTCTTT
CASSLASGGYATEAFF
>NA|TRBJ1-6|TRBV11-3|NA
TGTGCCAGCAGCGCCACCCTAGGGGGGGGGAATTCACCCCTCCACTTT
CASSATLGGGNSPLHF
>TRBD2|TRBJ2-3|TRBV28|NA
TGTGCCAGCAGCAGTAGCGGGGGGGCCACAGATACGCAGTATTTT
CASSSSGGATDTQYF
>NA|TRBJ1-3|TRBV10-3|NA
TGTGCCATCAGCTCAACGAGTGGAAACACCATATATTTT
CAISSTSGNTIYF
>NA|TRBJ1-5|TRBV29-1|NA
TGCAGCGCGGGGGGAGGCAATCAGCCCCAGCATTTT
CSAGGGNQPQHF
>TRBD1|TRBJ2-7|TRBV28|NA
TGTGCCAGCAGTCTGGACAGGGACGAGCAGTACTTC
CASSLDRDEQYF
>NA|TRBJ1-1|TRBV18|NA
TGTGCCAGCTCGCCGGGACTCCGGATGAACACTGAAGCTTTCTTT
CASSPGLRMNTEAFF
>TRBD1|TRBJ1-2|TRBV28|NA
TGTGCCAGCAGTTGGGGACAGGACTATGGCTACACCTTC
CASSWGQDYGYTF
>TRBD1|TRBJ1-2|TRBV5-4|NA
TGTGCCAGCAGCTTGGTCGCGACAGGGGACGGCTACACCTTC
CASSLVATGDGYTF
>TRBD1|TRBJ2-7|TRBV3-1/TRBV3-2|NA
TGTGCCAGCAGCCATTCCGGGACAGGCGGCGAGCAGTACTTC
CASSHSGTGGEQYF
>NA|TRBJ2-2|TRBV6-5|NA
TGTGCCAGCGGAAAGGGGGGGTTTAACACCGGGGAGCTGTTTTTT
CASGKGGFNTGELFF
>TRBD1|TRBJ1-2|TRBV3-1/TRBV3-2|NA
TGTGCCAGCAGCCTCAGGGGGGAACCGGGTGGCTACACCTTC
CASSLRGEPGGYTF
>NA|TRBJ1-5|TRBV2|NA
TGTGCCAGCATAAGTGGAGCTGGTCAGCCCCAGCATTTT
CASISGAGQPQHF
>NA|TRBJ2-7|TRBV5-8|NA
TGTGCCAGCAGGCCGAGATTAGGACTGGCCGGCCAAGAGTACTTC
CASRPRLGLAGQEYF
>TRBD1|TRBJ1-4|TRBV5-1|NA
TGCGCCAGCAGCTTGGGGGCACAGGGGAGACCTAATGAAAAACTGTTTTTT
CASSLGAQGRPNEKLFF
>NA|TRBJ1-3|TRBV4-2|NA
TGTGCCAGCATTGAGGGAAACGGGGGAAACACCATATATTTT
CASIEGNGGNTIYF
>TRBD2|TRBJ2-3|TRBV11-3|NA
TGTGCCTGTAGGACTAGCGGGGCCGATACGCAGTATTTT
CACRTSGADTQYF
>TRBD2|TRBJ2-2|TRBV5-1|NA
TGCGCCAGCAGCTTGAGTTTAGCGGGCACCGGGGAGCTGTTTTTT
CASSLSLAGTGELFF
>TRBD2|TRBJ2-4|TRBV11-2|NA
TGTGCCAGCAGCTTAGGGTTAGCGGGAGGGCCTGGGGACATTCAGTACTTC
CASSLGLAGGPGDIQYF
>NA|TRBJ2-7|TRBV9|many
TGTGCCAGCAGCGCCACCGGGACACCCAACTACGAGCAGTACTTC
CASSATGTPNYEQYF
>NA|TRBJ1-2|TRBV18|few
TGTGCCAGCTCACCGGGCCTCAACTATGGCTACACCTTC
CASSPGLNYGYTF
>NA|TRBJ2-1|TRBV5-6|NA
TGTGCCAGCAGCTTGGGGGCTGGATCCTACAATGAGCAGTTCTTC
CASSLGAGSYNEQFF
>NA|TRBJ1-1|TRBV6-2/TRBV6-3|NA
TGTGCCAGCAGTTATACGGAGGTGGCTGAAGCTTTCTTT
CASSYTEVAEAFF
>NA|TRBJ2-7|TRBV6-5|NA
TGTGCCCTACGGGGCGGGGCAGGGATCTACGAGCAGTACTTC
CALRGGAGIYEQYF
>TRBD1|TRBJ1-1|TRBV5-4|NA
TGTGCCAGCAGCCCGGCACAGGGGGTGAACACTGAAGCTTTCTTT
CASSPAQGVNTEAFF
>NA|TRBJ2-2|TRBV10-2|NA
TGCGCCAGCAGTGAATCAGGAACCGGGGAGCTGTTTTTT
CASSESGTGELFF
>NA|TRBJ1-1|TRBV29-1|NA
TGCAGCCCCGGGATGCTGAACACTGAAGCTTTCTTT
CSPGMLNTEAFF
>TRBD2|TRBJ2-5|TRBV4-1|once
TGCGCCAGCAGCCAGGGAGGACTAGCGGGGAAGGTAGAGACCCAGTACTTC
CASSQGGLAGKVETQYF
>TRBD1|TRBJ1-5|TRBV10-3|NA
TGTGCCATCAGCCCGACAGGGGCTGGCAATCAGCCCCAGCATTTT
CAISPTGAGNQPQHF
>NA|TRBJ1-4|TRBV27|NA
TGTGCCAGCAGTTTATCGTACAGGCTGTGGGGAAAACTGTTTTTT
CASSLSYRLWGKLFF
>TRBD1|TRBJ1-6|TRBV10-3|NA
TGTGCCATCAGGCCGGGACAGGTTAATTCACCCCTCCACTTT
CAIRPGQVNSPLHF
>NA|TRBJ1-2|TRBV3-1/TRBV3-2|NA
TGTGCCAGCAGCCAAGATAACGGAGCTAACTATGGCTACACCTTC
CASSQDNGANYGYTF
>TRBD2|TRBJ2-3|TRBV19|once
TGTGCCAGTTCCAGCGGGACTAGCACAGATACGCAGTATTTT
CASSSGTSTDTQYF
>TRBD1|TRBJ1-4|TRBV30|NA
TGTGCCTGGACGCGGGACAGGGGCACTGCTAATGAAAAACTGTTTTTT
CAWTRDRGTANEKLFF
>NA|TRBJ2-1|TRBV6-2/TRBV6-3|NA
TGTGCCAGCAGTGACTCCGACAGTTACAATGAGCAGTTCTTC
CASSDSDSYNEQFF
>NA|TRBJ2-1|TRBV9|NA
TGTGCCAGCAGCGTAGCTGGGGGTGGGAGCGGGCACAATGAGCAGTTCTTC
CASSVAGGGSGHNEQFF
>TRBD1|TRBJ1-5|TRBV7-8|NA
TGTGCCAGCAGCCCTCCGGGACAGGGCAGCAATCAGCCCCAGCATTTT
CASSPPGQGSNQPQHF
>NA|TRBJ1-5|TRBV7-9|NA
TGTGCCAGCAGCTTATCGGCAGCGGGGCAGCCCCAGCATTTT
CASSLSAAGQPQHF
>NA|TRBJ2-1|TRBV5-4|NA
TGTGCCAGCAGCAGGGGGGGTTGGACACAGGGTGGCGATGAGCAGTTCTTC
CASSRGGWTQGGDEQFF
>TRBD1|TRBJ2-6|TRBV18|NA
TGTGCCAGCTCACCGCAGACAGGGGGGACTGGGGCCAACGTCCTGACTTTC
CASSPQTGGTGANVLTF
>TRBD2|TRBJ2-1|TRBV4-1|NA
TGCGCCAGCAGCCATCCCTGGACTAGCGCGGGACGAAGCTCCTACAATGAGCAGTTCTTC
CASSHPWTSAGRSSYNEQFF